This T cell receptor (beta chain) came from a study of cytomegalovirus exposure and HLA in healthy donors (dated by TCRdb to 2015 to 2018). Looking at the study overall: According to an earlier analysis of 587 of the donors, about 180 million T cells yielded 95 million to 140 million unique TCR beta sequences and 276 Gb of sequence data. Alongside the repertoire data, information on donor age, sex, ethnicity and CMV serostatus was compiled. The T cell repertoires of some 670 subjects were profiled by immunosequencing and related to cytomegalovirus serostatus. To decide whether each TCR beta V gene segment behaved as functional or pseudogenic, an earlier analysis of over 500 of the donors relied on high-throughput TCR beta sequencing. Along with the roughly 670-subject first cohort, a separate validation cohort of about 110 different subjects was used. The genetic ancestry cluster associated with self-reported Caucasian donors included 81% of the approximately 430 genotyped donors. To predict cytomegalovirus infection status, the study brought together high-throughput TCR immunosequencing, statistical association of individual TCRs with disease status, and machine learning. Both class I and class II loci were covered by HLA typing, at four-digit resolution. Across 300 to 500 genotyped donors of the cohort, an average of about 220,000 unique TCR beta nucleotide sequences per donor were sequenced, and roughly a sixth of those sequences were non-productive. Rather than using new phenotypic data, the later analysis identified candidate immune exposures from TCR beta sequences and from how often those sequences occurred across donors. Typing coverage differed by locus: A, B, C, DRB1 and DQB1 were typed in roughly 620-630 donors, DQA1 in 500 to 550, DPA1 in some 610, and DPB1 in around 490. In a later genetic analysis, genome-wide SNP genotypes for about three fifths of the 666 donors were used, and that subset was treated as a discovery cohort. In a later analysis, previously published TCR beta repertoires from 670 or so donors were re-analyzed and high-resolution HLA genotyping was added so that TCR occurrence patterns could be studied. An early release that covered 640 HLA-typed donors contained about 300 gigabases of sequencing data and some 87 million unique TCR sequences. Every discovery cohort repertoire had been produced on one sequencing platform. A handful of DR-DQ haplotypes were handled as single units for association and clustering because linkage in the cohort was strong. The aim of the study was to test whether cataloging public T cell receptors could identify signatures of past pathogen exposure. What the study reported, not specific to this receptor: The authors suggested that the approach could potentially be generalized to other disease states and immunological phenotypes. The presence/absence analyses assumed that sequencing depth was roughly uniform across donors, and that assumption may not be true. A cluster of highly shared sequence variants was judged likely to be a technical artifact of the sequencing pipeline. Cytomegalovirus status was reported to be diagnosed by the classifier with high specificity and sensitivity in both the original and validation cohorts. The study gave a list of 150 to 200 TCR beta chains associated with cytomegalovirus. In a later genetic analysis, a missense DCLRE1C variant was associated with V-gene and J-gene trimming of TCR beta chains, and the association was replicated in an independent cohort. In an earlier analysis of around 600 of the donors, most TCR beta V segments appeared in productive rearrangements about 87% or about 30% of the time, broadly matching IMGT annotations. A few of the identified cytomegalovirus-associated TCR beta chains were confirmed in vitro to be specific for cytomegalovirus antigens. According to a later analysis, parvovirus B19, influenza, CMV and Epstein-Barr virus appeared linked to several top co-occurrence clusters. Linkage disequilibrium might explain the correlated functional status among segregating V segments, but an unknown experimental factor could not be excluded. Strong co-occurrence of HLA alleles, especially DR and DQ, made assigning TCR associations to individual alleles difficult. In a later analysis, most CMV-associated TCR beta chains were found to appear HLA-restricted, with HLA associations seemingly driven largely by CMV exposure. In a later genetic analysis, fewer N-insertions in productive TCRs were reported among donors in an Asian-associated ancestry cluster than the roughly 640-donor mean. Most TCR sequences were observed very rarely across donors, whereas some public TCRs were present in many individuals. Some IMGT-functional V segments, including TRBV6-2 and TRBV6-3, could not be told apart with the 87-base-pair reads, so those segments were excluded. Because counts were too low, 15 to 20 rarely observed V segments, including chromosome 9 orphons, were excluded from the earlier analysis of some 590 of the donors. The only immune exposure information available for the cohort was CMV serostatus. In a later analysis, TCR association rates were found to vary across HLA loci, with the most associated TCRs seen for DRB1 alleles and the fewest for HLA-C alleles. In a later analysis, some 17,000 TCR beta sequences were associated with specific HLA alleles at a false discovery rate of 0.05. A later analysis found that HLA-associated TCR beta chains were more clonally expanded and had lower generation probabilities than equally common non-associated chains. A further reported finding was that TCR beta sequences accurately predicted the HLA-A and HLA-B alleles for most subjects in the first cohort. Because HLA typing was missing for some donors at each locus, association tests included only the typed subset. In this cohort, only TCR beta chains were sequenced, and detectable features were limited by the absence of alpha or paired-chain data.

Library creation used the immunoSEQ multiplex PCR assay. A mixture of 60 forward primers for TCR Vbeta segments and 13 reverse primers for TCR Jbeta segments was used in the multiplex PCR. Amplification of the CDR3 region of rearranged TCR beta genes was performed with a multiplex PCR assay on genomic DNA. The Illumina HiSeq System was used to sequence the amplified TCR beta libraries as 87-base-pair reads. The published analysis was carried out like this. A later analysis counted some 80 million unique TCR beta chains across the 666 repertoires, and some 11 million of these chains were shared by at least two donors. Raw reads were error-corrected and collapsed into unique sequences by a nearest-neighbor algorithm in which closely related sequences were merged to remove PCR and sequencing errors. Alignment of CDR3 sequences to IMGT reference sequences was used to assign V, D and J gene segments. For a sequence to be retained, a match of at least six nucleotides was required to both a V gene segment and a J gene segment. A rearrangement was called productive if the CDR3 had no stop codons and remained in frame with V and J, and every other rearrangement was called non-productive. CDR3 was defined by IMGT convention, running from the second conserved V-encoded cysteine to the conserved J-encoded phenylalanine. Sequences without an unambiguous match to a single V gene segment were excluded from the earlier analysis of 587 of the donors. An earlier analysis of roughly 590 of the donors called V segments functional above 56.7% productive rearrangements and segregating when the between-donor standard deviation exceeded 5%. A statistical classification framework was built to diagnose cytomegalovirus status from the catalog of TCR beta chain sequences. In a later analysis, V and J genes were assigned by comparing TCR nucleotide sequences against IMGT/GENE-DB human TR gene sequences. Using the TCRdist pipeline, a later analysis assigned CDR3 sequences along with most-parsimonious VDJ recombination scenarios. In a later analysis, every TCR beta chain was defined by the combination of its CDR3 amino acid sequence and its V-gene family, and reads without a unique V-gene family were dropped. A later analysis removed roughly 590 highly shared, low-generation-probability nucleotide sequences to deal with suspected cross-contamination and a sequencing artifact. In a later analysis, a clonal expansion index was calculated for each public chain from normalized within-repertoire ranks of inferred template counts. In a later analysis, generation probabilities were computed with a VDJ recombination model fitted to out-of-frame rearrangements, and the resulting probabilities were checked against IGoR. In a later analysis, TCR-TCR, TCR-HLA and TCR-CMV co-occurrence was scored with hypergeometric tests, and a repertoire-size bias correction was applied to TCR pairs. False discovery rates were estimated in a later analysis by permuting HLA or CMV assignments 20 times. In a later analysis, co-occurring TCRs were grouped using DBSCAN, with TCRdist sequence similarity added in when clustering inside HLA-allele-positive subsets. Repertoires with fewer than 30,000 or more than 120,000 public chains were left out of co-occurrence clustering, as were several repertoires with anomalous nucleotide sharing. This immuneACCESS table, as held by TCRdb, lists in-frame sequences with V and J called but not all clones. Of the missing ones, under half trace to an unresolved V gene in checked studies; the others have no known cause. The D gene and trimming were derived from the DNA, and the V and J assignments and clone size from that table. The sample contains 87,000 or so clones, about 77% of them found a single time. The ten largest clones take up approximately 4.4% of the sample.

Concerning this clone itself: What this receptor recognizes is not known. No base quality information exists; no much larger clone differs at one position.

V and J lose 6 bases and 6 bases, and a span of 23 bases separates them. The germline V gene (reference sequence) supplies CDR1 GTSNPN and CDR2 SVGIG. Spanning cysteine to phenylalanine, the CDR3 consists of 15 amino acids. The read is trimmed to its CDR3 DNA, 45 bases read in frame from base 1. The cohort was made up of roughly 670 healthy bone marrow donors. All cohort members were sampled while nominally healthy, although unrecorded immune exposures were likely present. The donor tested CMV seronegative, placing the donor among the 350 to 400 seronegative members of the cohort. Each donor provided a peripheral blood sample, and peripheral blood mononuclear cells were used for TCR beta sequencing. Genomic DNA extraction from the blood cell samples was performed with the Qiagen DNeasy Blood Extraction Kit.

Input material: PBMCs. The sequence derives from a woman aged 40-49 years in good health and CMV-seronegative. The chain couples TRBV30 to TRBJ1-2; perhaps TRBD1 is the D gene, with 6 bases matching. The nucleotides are TGTGCCTGTACCTACCAGATACAGGGTTTCGATGGCTACACCTTC. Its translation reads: CACTYQIQGFDGYTF.